The 17 T cell receptor beta chains reported below all come from one sample, sequenced in a study of T cell repertoires in cytomegalovirus infection. TCRdb itself ran the reads through MiXCR, one entry per CDR3 protein. The data show 200,000 to 300,000 distinct CDR3 sequences, roughly 12% seen once. The material sequenced was PBMCs. Receptor source: a human donor in good health (CMV status not recorded). Some clones in this sample may be carry-over from other donors' samples.

The rearrangement joins TRBV5-1 to TRBJ1-5; D ambiguous. The CDR3 spans 13 residues. The germline gives CDR1 SGHRS, CDR2 YFSETQ. The CDR3 nucleotides read TGCGCAAAACAGCATAAACTGAATCAGCCCCAGCATTTT. This encodes CAKQHKLNQPQHF.

This clonotype came up many times. The chain is built from TRBV7-2 and TRBJ2-4; 8 positions agree with TRBD1. This CDR3 region has 16 residues. V shed 0 bases, J shed 8 bases, and the junction held 9 bases outside the gene matches. Germline CDR1 and CDR2: SGHTA and FQGNSA. The DNA for the CDR3 is TGTGCCAGCAGCTTAGCGTCCCAGGGGGCGGTAGACATTCAGTACTTC. As protein: CASSLASQGAVDIQYF.

Many counts were recorded for this clonotype. The gene calls are TRBV4-2 and TRBJ2-7; 9 bases map to TRBD2. The germline gives CDR1 LGHNA, CDR2 YNFKEQ. Unmatched junction bases numbered 8, after V lost 3 bases and J lost 2 bases. This CDR3 region has 16 residues. The CDR3 here is CASSHYLAGEAYEQYF. The CDR3 DNA sequence: TGTGCCAGCAGCCATTATTTAGCGGGAGAAGCCTACGAGCAGTACTTC.

The chain combines TRBV19 with TRBJ1-1; weak D call: TRBD1 (5 bases). Trimming left V 7 bases short and J 3 bases short, with 15 bases between. The CDR3 is 14 amino acids. CDR1 is LNHDA and CDR2 is SQIVND in the germline V gene (reference sequence). The CDR3 bases are TGTGCCAGTATTCCCGACCCGGGGCACACTGAAGCTTTCTTT. Translating gives CASIPDPGHTEAFF.

This chain uses TRBV19 with TRBJ2-5; 9 nucleotides line up with TRBD1. The length of the CDR3 is 16 residues. Germline V gene sequence: CDR1 LNHDA, CDR2 SQIVND (reference sequence). V dropped 3 bases and J dropped 2; count of bases not matched to a gene: 7. The CDR3 protein is CASSIGSGTGQETQYF. CDR3 DNA sequence: TGTGCCAGTAGTATTGGTAGTGGGACAGGGCAAGAGACCCAGTACTTC.

The chain links TRBV5-1 to TRBJ2-2; D may be TRBD1 (5 bases). The CDR3 covers 15 residues. Germline CDR1 and CDR2: SGHRS and YFSETQ. V dropped 2 bases and J dropped 3 bases, with 11 bases sitting between them. The CDR3 region has the DNA TGCGCCAGCAGCTTCAAGACAGATCACACCGGGGAGCTGTTTTTT. This codes for CASSFKTDHTGELFF.

This clonotype appeared many times. J is TRBJ1-6 and V is TRBV7-2, with a possible D match to TRBD1 (6 bases). CDR1 and CDR2 from the germline V gene are SGHTA and FQGNSA. The CDR3 covers 16 residues. Trimming stripped 1 base from V and 15 bases from J, with 22 bases between. CDR3 in DNA: TGTGCCAGCAGCTTAGTCGGGCCAGGGGAAACTACCTACCTCCACTTT. Protein sequence: CASSLVGPGETTYLHF.

This clonotype was picked up many times. The chain joins TRBV25-1 to TRBJ2-1, with 7 positions matching TRBD1. V lost 5 bases, J lost 0 bases, and 7 bases stayed unmatched. CDR3 size: 16 residues. Per the germline V gene, CDR1 is MGHDK and CDR2 is SYGVNS. The CDR3 DNA sequence: TGTGCCAGCAGTCCGACAGGGCCGAGCTCCTACAATGAGCAGTTCTTC. It specifies CASSPTGPSSYNEQFF. The full variable domain, completed using reference TRBV25-1 and TRBJ2-1, is EADIYQTPRYLVIGTGKKITLECSQTMGHDKMYWYQQDPGMELHLIHYSYGVNSTEKGDLSSESTVSRIRTEHFPLTLESARPSHTSQYLCASSPTGPSSYNEQFFGPGTRLTVL.

This clonotype has a count of ten or more. The chain employs TRBV11-2 and TRBJ2-1; possibly TRBD2 for D (6 bases). V lost 4 bases to trimming and J lost 1 base, with 14 bases between them. CDR1 and CDR2 (germline): SGHAT, FQNNGV. The CDR3 has 16 residues. CDR3 in DNA: TGTGCCAGCAGCTCAATAGTAGCGGCGTCCTACAATGAGCAGTTCTTC. Its translation: CASSSIVAASYNEQFF.

This clonotype was counted at least ten times. The chain combines TRBV7-9 with TRBJ1-1, with D possibly TRBD1 on 6 matching bases. Germline assignment: CDR1 SEHNR and CDR2 FQNEAQ (reference sequence). Trimming stripped 3 bases from V and 4 bases from J, with 12 bases between. The CDR3 has 14 amino acids. The CDR3 DNA sequence: TGTGCCAGCAGCTTTTCAGGGGTTGGCACTGAAGCTTTCTTT. This codes for CASSFSGVGTEAFF.

This clonotype was seen many times. The chain recombines TRBV11-3 with TRBJ1-1, with D maybe TRBD1 (5 bases). Deletions cut 1 base from V and 6 bases from J, with 9 bases between. The length of the CDR3 is 13 residues. Per germline, CDR1 SGHNT and CDR2 YENEEA. The CDR3 region is CASSLGQGPEAFF. The CDR3 bases are TGTGCCAGCAGCTTAGGGCAGGGACCTGAAGCTTTCTTT. Drawing the rest from reference TRBV11-3 and TRBJ1-1, the complete variable domain is EAGVVQSPRYKIIEKKQPVAFWCNPISGHNTLYWYLQNLGQGPELLIRYENEEAVDDSQLPKDRFSAERLKGVDSTLKIQPAELGDSAVYLCASSLGQGPEAFFGQGTRLTVV.

There are many counts of this clonotype. This sequence joins TRBV18 and TRBJ2-7, with unresolved D. CDR1 and CDR2 (germline): KGHSH, LQKENI. CDR3 length equals 14 residues. The V and J ends lost 1 base and 1 base respectively, with 8 bases between them. CDR3 nucleotide sequence: TGTGCCAGCTCACCACGGGTGAGTTCCTACGAGCAGTACTTC. It translates to CASSPRVSSYEQYF. The full variable domain, in which reference TRBV18 and TRBJ2-7 provide the parts outside the CDR3, is NAGVMQNPRHLVRRRGQEARLRCSPMKGHSHVYWYRQLPEEGLKFMVYLQKENIIDESGMPKERFSAEFPKEGPSILRIQQVVRGDSAAYFCASSPRVSSYEQYFGPGTRLTVT.

This rearrangement joins TRBV4-3 to TRBJ2-3, with D possibly TRBD2 on 6 matching bases. Germline CDR1 LGHNA, CDR2 YSLEER. The germline V and J ends were trimmed by 1 base and 3 bases, with 20 bases remaining between them. This CDR3 contains 18 residues. CDR3 coding DNA: TGCGCCAGCAGCCAAGTCGTCGGGGACTTAATACCGACAGATACGCAGTATTTT. The encoded protein is CASSQVVGDLIPTDTQYF.

This clonotype was counted ten times or more. The chain uses TRBV7-2 and TRBJ1-4, with TRBD1 matching 7 bases. Trimming cost V 5 bases and J 7 bases; bases outside gene matches: 13. CDR3 length equals 16 residues. CDR1 and CDR2 from the germline V gene are SGHTA and FQGNSA. The CDR3 DNA is TGTGCCAGCAGCCTCTCCAGACAGGGCGGTGGTGAAAAACTGTTTTTT. Translating gives CASSLSRQGGGEKLFF.

This clonotype was recorded many times. V usage is TRBV7-2 and J usage is TRBJ2-2; 10 positions match TRBD1. J gave up 3 bases and V 5 bases, and 6 bases lay outside the gene matches. CDR3 length equals 16 residues. CDR1 SGHTA and CDR2 FQGNSA come from the germline V gene. The chain's CDR3 is CASSSRTGGDTGELFF. The CDR3 DNA is TGTGCCAGCAGCAGCCGGACAGGGGGAGACACCGGGGAGCTGTTTTTT.

The V and J genes are TRBV6-2 or TRBV6-3 and TRBJ1-3; D perhaps matches TRBD1 (6 bases). Per germline, CDR1 MNHEY and CDR2 SVGEGT. This CDR3 spans 15 amino acids. V lost 6 bases and J 0 bases, leaving 12 bases between the germline ends. Here the CDR3 reads CASRPYRDSGNTIYF. In nucleotides, the CDR3 is TGTGCCAGCAGACCGTACAGGGACTCTGGAAACACCATATATTTT.

This clonotype was counted a few times. The J gene is TRBJ1-1, the V gene TRBV7-9; D gene uncertain. V lost 5 bases to trimming and J lost 3 bases, with 13 bases between them. CDR3 length: 14 amino acids. The germline V gene has CDR1 SEHNR and CDR2 FQNEAQ (reference sequence). The chain's CDR3 is CASSPSMADTEAFF. The CDR3 bases are TGTGCCAGCAGCCCTTCGATGGCCGACACTGAAGCTTTCTTT. The complete variable domain, with remaining parts taken from reference TRBV7-9 and TRBJ1-1, reads DTGVSQNPRHKITKRGQNVTFRCDPISEHNRLYWYRQTLGQGPEFLTYFQNEAQLEKSRLLSDRFSAERPKGSFSTLEIQRTEQGDSAMYLCASSPSMADTEAFFGQGTRLTVV.